This is a list of T cell receptor beta chains from one sample in a study of blood T cell repertoires in COVID-19. Clones were read by immunoSEQ multiplex PCR, and TCRdb kept only the in-frame ones, dropping some. The repertoire holds 75,000 to 90,000 clones, with 91% as singletons. The sequenced material came from peripheral blood. The receptor set was obtained from a woman between 45 and 60 years old in a cohort sampled during active COVID-19. CDR3s leave out the opening cysteine and the closing phenylalanine or tryptophan.

V	J	CDR3
TRBV12-3/TRBV12-4	TRBJ1-5	ASSGQGGQPQH
TRBV27	TRBJ2-3	ASSKNRLAGVGDTQY
TRBV19	TRBJ2-7	ASSDLGQDDSYEQY
TRBV19	TRBJ2-7	ASTLSIRREVENEQY
TRBV7-9	TRBJ2-3	ASSLGPDTQY
TRBV5-1	TRBJ2-7	ASSRSAGTADYEQY
TRBV7-9	TRBJ1-2	ASSDREALGYT
TRBV29-1	TRBJ2-1	SVDTYQAYNEQF
TRBV6-6	TRBJ2-3	ASTQTTDTQY
TRBV5-1	TRBJ2-5	ASSSGGGGTQY
TRBV4-2	TRBJ2-7	ASSQAGQGSYEQY
TRBV6-5	TRBJ2-7	ASIITGVGEQY
TRBV2	TRBJ1-2	ASRWGETGQNYGYT
TRBV6-5	TRBJ2-5	ASSPGLAVKETQY
TRBV10-3	TRBJ2-7	AISDRQGKYEQY
TRBV6-5	TRBJ2-3	ASGKSGGGYTQY
TRBV5-4	TRBJ2-3	ASSLTSEDTQY
TRBV24-1	TRBJ2-5	ATSDFGTGGETQY
TRBV7-9	TRBJ2-5	ASSLGGRQGVQY
TRBV28	TRBJ1-2	ASSLGKGALNYGYT
TRBV4-1	TRBJ2-7	ASSQGPNTDSYEQY
TRBV5-1	TRBJ2-7	ASTDRGSYEQY
TRBV28	TRBJ2-5	ASSRNRRGQETQY
TRBV6-6	TRBJ2-7	ASTDGMGEQY
TRBV3-1/TRBV3-2	TRBJ2-1	ASSPGLAIREF
TRBV19	TRBJ2-7	ASSTGTTYEQY
TRBV5-1	TRBJ2-1	ASSELGTGINEQF
TRBV28	TRBJ2-1	ATFPGTSGRAREQF
TRBV5-4	TRBJ2-6	ASSLGDRGRSGANVLT
TRBV5-4	TRBJ1-4	ASSLAGPNEKLF
TRBV5-6	TRBJ2-7	ASSFGLAGGYEQY